This T cell receptor beta chain appears in the sequencing data of a study of regulatory T cells in long-lasting Graves disease. The CDR3 has 15 residues. CDR1 and CDR2 from the germline V gene are MDHEN and SYDVKM. Trimming left V 6 bases short and J 2 bases short, with 14 bases between. Construction of TCR beta libraries relied on iRepertoire HTBI primers and on Arm-PCR targeting CDR3 regions. TCRdb independently ran MiXCR on the multiplex PCR reads; one entry per CDR3 protein. The table has roughly 350,000 distinct CDR3 sequences, around 15% seen once. Noted time point: newly diagnosed GD, antithyroid drugs for less than 3 months. There was RNA extracted from PBMCs, and the TCR library was made from it. Guidelines of the American Thyroid Association were used to diagnose Graves' disease. The sample was also reused in another study, on T cells in Graves' hyperthyroidism and ophthalmopathy.

The sample was peripheral blood mononuclear cells (PBMCs), taken at new diagnosis, from a patient treated with antithyroid drugs. This TCR derives from a man aged 40-50 years with Graves disease. The rearrangement uses TRBV28 and TRBJ1-5; D not resolved. Here the CDR3 reads CASSPYREGNQPQHF. CDR3 sequence (DNA): TGTGCCAGCAGCCCCTATCGGGAGGGCAATCAGCCCCAGCATTTT.